The entry below describes one T cell receptor beta chain. J was trimmed by 7 bases and V by 4 bases; bases with no gene match: 6. The CDR3 totals 13 residues. Germline CDR1 and CDR2: SGHDN and FVKESK. These data belong to a study of blood T cell repertoires in COVID-19. For the study at large: T cells, B-cell-depleted T cells, or PBMCs provided the cDNA or gDNA that served as material.

Per the study methods: Amplification of reference gene primers was used by the study to estimate nucleated cell counts. Assay used: immunoSEQ multiplex PCR; TCRdb lists only in-frame clones, some missing. That table furnishes V, J and clone size, whereas the DNA furnished D and trimming. The sample holds 150,000 to 170,000 clones, 70% to 85% seen once. The TCR originated in a man aged 55 to 69 with COVID-19, enrolled during active disease. V is TRBV14 and J is TRBJ2-5; 7 nucleotides agree with TRBD1. The material sequenced was peripheral blood. This chain's CDR3 is CASSRQGVGTQYF. The CDR3 DNA sequence: TGTGCCAGCAGCCGTCAGGGGGTAGGGACCCAGTACTTC.